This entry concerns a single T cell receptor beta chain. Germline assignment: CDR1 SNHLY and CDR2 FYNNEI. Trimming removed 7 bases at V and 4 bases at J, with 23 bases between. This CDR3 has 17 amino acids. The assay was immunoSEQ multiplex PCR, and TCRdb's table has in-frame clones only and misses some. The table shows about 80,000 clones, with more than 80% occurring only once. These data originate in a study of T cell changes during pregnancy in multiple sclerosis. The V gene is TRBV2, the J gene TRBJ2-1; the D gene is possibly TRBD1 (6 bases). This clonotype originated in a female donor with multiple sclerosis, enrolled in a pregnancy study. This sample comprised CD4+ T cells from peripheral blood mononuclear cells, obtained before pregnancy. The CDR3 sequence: CASIGQGPHTTYNEQFF. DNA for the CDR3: TGTGCCAGCATTGGTCAGGGGCCCCATACCACTTACAATGAGCAGTTCTTC. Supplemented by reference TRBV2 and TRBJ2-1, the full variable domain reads EPEVTQTPSHQVTQMGQEVILRCVPISNHLYFYWYRQILGQKVEFLVSFYNNEISEKSEIFDDQFSVERPDGSNFTLKIRSTKLEDSAMYFCASIGQGPHTTYNEQFFGPGTRLTVL.